Shown below are 9 T cell receptor beta chains from a single sample sequenced in a study of blood T cell repertoires in COVID-19 (dated by TCRdb to about 2020). Libraries were constructed by the immunoSEQ multiplex PCR assay. The source is immuneACCESS, and TCRdb retained only in-frame sequences with V and J called. Part of the clones is not carried over; for the studies checked, unresolved V genes explain less than half of this, and the remainder is unexplained. Recorded for this sample are about 170,000 clones; around nine tenths of them occurred a single time. The ten most abundant clones make up around 2.5% of the sample. Sequencing used peripheral blood. The receptor source for this set is an elderly woman with COVID-19, enrolled during active disease.

This chain links TRBV6-5 with TRBJ2-1; a weak D match, TRBD2 (5 bases). Trimming left V 4 bases short and J 4 bases short, with 11 bases between. The CDR3 is 14 residues long. The germline CDR1 and CDR2 sequences are MNHEY and SVGAGI. This CDR3 reads CASSSLGLYNEQFF. The CDR3 DNA sequence: TGTGCCAGCAGTTCACTAGGCTTATACAATGAGCAGTTCTTC.

The count of this clone is one. The chain employs TRBV2 and TRBJ2-1, with 10 bases identical to TRBD2. The CDR3 covers 17 residues. V was clipped by 5 bases and J by 1 base; unmatched bases: 8. Germline V CDR1 and CDR2: SNHLY, FYNNEI. For the CDR3, the DNA is TGTGCCAGCAGTTTCTTCGCTAGCGGGAGTTCCTACAATGAGCAGTTCTTC. Translating it yields CASSFFASGSSYNEQFF.

The J gene is TRBJ1-5, the V gene TRBV6-6; a weak D match, TRBD1 (5 bases). Trimming shortened V by 10 bases and J by 0 bases, and 16 bases separated the two germline ends. There are 15 residues in the CDR3. Looked up from germline, CDR1 is MNHNY and CDR2 is SVGAGI (reference sequence). The CDR3 region has the DNA TGTGCCACCCTTCAGGGCAGCTATAGCAATCAGCCCCAGCATTTT. As protein: CATLQGSYSNQPQHF.

This sequence joins TRBV6-5 and TRBJ2-7, with 9 bases fitting TRBD2. The length of the CDR3 is 15 residues. Looked up from germline, CDR1 is MNHEY and CDR2 is SVGAGI. The V gene end was trimmed by 6 bases and the J gene end by 0 bases; junction bases not matched to a gene: 6. The CDR3 DNA is TGTGCCAGCAGGATAGCGGGAGTTAGCTCCTACGAGCAGTACTTC. It codes for CASRIAGVSSYEQYF.

The chain is built from TRBV5-4 and TRBJ2-3, with 7 bases matching TRBD2. The germline CDR1 and CDR2 sequences are SGHNT and YYREEE (reference sequence). With V trimmed by 0 bases and J by 4 bases, 8 bases remained unmatched. This CDR3 is built from 16 residues. The DNA for the CDR3 is TGTGCCAGCAGCTTGGCTAGCGGCCTCCGACCAGATACGCAGTATTTT. This translates into CASSLASGLRPDTQYF.

In the case of this clone: The same CDR3 can be traced to other DNA sequences in this sample. The chain uses TRBV9 and TRBJ2-3, with D perhaps matching TRBD1 (7 bases). The V and J ends lost 3 bases and 0 bases respectively, with 11 bases between them. Germline values: CDR1 SGDLS, CDR2 YYNGEE. The CDR3 is 15 amino acids. CDR3 DNA sequence: TGTGCCAGCAGCGCGACAGGGACTAGCACAGATACGCAGTATTTT. This translates into CASSATGTSTDTQYF.

This clone has just one count. The chain combines TRBV6-4 with TRBJ2-3; TRBD2 aligns across 11 bases. With V trimmed by 5 bases and J by 1 base, 2 bases remained unmatched. CDR3 length: 15 residues. The germline V gene encodes CDR1 MRHNA and CDR2 SNTAGT. The CDR3 DNA reads TGTGCCAGCAGTCCACTAGCGGGGGGCACAGATACGCAGTATTTT. Protein sequence: CASSPLAGGTDTQYF.

The rearrangement uses TRBV28 and TRBJ1-5; the D is unclear. V lost 1 base and J 1 base, leaving 8 bases between the germline ends. The CDR3 spans 15 residues. Germline V CDR1 and CDR2: MDHEN, SYDVKM. The CDR3 region has the DNA TGTGCCAGCAGTTTATCAGGCCAAAGCAATCAGCCCCAGCATTTT. It codes for CASSLSGQSNQPQHF. Full variable domain (outside the CDR3, taken from reference TRBV28 and TRBJ1-5): DVKVTQSSRYLVKRTGEKVFLECVQDMDHENMFWYRQDPGLGLRLIYFSYDVKMKEKGDIPEGYSVSREKKERFSLILESASTNQTSMYLCASSLSGQSNQPQHFGDGTRLSIL.

V gene TRBV28 combines with J gene TRBJ1-1; the match to TRBD1 covers 12 bases. V trimming: 4 bases; J trimming: 7 bases; junction bases outside the gene matches: 7. Germline V CDR1 and CDR2: MDHEN, SYDVKM. CDR3 length equals 15 residues. The CDR3 is CASSSPRDRGLEAFF. For the CDR3, the DNA is TGTGCCAGCAGTTCGCCCCGGGACAGGGGGCTTGAAGCTTTCTTT.